This TCR beta chain derives from a study of control samples from healthy donors and cancer patients. Germline CDR1 and CDR2: LGHNA and YNFKEQ. This CDR3 has 15 amino acids. V shed 0 bases and J shed 1 base, with 9 bases lying between them. This clone was recorded only once. Assay: immunoSEQ multiplex PCR; the TCRdb copy retains only in-frame clones and omits some. The sample yields fewer than 95,000 clones, around 87% seen once. Material for sequencing was blood. The genes are TRBV4-2 and TRBJ1-1, with D possibly TRBD1 on 6 matching bases. The source is a woman aged 45-60 years in good health. CDR3 DNA: TGTGCCAGCAGCCAAGATAGGGGGGGGAACACTGAAGCTTTCTTT. Protein sequence: CASSQDRGGNTEAFF.